This TCR beta chain emerged from a study of siplizumab effects on memory and regulatory T cells. Assaying covered approximately 10^5 TCR templates per sample. Method: immunoSEQ multiplex PCR; TCRdb's copy keeps in-frame clones and lacks some. Among 90,000 to 120,000 clones listed, around 94% were seen once. Sequences were obtained from Tregs sorted from blood. The receptor comes from a human donor in good health.

DNA for the CDR3: TGTGCCAGCAGTCCTCCGGGGACAGTTTTAAATGGCTACACCTTC. Translation: CASSPPGTVLNGYTF. The chain combines TRBV6-5 with TRBJ1-2; 7 bases align to TRBD1. Trimming at V came to 5 bases and at J to 6 bases, leaving 12 bases not matched to a gene. The CDR3 is made up of 15 amino acids. Germline V gives CDR1 MNHEY, CDR2 SVGAGI.